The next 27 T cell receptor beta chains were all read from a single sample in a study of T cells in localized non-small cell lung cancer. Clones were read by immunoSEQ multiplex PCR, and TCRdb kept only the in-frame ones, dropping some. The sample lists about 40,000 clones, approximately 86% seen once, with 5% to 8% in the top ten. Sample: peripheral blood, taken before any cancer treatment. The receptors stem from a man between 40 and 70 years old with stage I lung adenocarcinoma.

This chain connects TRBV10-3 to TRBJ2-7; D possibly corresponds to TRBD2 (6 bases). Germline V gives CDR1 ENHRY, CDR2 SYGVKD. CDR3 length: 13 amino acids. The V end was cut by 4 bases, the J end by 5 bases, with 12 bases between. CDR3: CAISAGDANEQYF. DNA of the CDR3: TGTGCCATCAGTGCGGGAGATGCTAACGAGCAGTACTTC.

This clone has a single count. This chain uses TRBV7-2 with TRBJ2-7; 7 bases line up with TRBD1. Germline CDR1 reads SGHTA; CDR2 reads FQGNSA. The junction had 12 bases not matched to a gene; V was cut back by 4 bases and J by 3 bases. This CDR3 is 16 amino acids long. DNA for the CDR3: TGTGCCAGCAGCTCCCATGTGACAGGGCCTCGCTACGAGCAGTACTTC. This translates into CASSSHVTGPRYEQYF.

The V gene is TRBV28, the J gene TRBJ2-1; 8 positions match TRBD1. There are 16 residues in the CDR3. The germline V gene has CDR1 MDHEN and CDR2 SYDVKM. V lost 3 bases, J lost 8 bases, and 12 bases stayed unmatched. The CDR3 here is CASSFGQGWVRDEQFF. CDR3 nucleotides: TGTGCCAGCAGTTTTGGACAGGGTTGGGTTCGCGATGAGCAGTTCTTC. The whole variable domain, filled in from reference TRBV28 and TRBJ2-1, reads DVKVTQSSRYLVKRTGEKVFLECVQDMDHENMFWYRQDPGLGLRLIYFSYDVKMKEKGDIPEGYSVSREKKERFSLILESASTNQTSMYLCASSFGQGWVRDEQFFGPGTRLTVL.

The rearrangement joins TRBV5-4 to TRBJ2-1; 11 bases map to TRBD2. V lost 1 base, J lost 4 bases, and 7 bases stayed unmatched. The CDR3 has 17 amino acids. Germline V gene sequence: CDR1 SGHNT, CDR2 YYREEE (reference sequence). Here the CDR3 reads CASSLTKTSGAYNEQFF. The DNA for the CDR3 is TGTGCCAGCAGCTTGACCAAGACTAGCGGGGCATACAATGAGCAGTTCTTC.

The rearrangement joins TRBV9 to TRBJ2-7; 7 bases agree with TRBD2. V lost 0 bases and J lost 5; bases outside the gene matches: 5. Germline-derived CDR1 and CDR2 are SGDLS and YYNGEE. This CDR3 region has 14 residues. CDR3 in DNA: TGTGCCAGCAGCGTAGCGGGAGGTCGGAACGAGCAGTACTTC. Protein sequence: CASSVAGGRNEQYF.

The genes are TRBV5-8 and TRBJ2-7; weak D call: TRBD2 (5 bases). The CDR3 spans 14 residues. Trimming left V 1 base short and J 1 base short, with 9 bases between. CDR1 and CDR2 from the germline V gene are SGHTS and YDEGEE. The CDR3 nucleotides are TGTGCCAGCAGCTTGTCACTAGTGTCCTACGAGCAGTACTTC. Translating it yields CASSLSLVSYEQYF. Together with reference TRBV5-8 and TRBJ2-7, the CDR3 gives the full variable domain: EAGVTQSPTHLIKTRGQQATLRCSPISGHTSVYWYQQALGLGLQFLLWYDEGEERNRGNFPPRFSGRQFPNYSSELNVNALELEDSALYLCASSLSLVSYEQYFGPGTRLTVT.

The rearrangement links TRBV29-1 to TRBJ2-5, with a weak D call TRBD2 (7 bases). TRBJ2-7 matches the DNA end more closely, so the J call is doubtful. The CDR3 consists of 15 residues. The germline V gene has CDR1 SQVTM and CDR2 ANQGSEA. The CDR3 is CSVEGREEGGYEQYF. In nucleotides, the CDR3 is TGCAGCGTTGAGGGTCGGGAGGAAGGGGGCTACGAGCAGTACTTC.

Written as DNA, the CDR3 is TGTGCCAGTAGTTTGGGACTAGCGGGAGCTAGGGAGCAGTTCTTC. Protein product: CASSLGLAGAREQFF. V and J are TRBV19 and TRBJ2-1; 14 bases are shared with TRBD2. In germline, CDR1 is LNHDA, CDR2 SQIVND (reference sequence). With 5 bases clipped from V and 10 bases from J, the junction kept 7 bases outside the gene matches. This CDR3 is built from 15 residues.

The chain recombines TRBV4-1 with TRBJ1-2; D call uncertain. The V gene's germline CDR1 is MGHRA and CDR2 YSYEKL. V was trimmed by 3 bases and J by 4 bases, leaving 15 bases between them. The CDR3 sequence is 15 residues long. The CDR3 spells CASSQQERLSYGYTF. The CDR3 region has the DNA TGCGCCAGCAGCCAGCAGGAGAGACTAAGCTATGGCTACACCTTC.

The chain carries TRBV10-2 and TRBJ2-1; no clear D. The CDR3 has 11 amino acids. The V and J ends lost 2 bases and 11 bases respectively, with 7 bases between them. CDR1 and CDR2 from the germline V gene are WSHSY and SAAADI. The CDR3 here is CASSEGTKQFF. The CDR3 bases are TGCGCCAGCAGTGAGGGTACGAAGCAGTTCTTC.

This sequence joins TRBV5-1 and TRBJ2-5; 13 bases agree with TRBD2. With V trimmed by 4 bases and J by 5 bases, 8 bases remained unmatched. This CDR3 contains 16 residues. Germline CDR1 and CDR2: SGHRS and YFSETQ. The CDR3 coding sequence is TGCGCCAGCAGCGAGGGGGGACTAGCGGGATCGGAGACCCAGTACTTC. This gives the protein CASSEGGLAGSETQYF.

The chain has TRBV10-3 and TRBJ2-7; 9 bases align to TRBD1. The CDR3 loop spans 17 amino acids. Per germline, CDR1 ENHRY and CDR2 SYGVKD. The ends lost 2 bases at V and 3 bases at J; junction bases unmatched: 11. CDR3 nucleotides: TGTGCCATCAGTGAGGGACAGGGGCAAGGAAGAAACTACGAGCAGTACTTC. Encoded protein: CAISEGQGQGRNYEQYF.

The CDR3 sequence: CASSLEGEGYEQYF. DNA of the CDR3: TGCGCCAGCAGCTTGGAAGGCGAGGGCTACGAGCAGTACTTC. The gene calls are TRBV5-1 and TRBJ2-7; maybe TRBD2 (5 bases). Germline V lookup: CDR1 SGHRS, CDR2 YFSETQ. The CDR3 covers 14 residues. V dropped 0 bases and J dropped 3 bases, with 10 bases sitting between them.

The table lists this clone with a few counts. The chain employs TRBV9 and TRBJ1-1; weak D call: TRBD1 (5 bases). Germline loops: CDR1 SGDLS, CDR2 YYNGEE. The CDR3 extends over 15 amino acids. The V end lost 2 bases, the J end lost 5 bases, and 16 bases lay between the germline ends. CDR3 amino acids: CASSVRATGGTEAFF. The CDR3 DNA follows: TGTGCCAGCAGCGTTAGGGCGACGGGGGGTACTGAAGCTTTCTTT.

In DNA form, the CDR3 reads TGTGCCACCAGCAGAGAAGCGGGAGAAGTCTACAATGAGCAGTTCTTC. Protein sequence: CATSREAGEVYNEQFF. The rearrangement joins TRBV15 to TRBJ2-1; 8 bases line up with TRBD2. Germline V gives CDR1 LNHNV, CDR2 YYDKDF (reference sequence). The CDR3 loop spans 16 amino acids. Unmatched junction bases numbered 4, after V lost 0 bases and J lost 3 bases.

This CDR3 reads CASSPAGTSFLWEETQYF. In DNA, the CDR3 is TGTGCCAGCAGTCCCGCCGGGACTAGTTTTCTGTGGGAAGAGACCCAGTACTTC. The chain recombines TRBV27 with TRBJ2-5, with 8 bases lining up with TRBD2. Germline CDR1 and CDR2: MNHEY and SMNVEV (reference sequence). V shed 5 bases, J shed 3 bases, and the junction held 17 bases outside the gene matches. The CDR3 consists of 18 residues.

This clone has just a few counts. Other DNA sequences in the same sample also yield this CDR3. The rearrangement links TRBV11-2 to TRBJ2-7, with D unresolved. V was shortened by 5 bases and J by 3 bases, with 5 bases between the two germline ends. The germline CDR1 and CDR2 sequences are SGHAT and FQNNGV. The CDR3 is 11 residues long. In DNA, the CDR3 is TGTGCCAGCAGCACCGACTACGAGCAGTACTTC. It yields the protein CASSTDYEQYF.

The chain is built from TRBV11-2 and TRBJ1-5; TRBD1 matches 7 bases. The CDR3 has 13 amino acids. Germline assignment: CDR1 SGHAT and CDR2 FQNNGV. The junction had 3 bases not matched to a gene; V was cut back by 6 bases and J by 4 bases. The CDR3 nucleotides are TGTGCCAGCAGTCAGGACAGGAATCAGCCCCAGCATTTT. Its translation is CASSQDRNQPQHF. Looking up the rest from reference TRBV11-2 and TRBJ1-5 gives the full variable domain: EAGVAQSPRYKIIEKRQSVAFWCNPISGHATLYWYQQILGQGPKLLIQFQNNGVVDDSQLPKDRFSAERLKGVDSTLKIQPAKLEDSAVYLCASSQDRNQPQHFGDGTRLSIL.

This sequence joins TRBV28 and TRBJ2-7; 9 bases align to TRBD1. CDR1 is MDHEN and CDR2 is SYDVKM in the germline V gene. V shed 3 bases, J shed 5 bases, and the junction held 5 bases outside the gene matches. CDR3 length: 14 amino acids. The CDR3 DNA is TGTGCCAGCAGTTTCTACAGGGGGCACCACGAGCAGTACTTC. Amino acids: CASSFYRGHHEQYF.

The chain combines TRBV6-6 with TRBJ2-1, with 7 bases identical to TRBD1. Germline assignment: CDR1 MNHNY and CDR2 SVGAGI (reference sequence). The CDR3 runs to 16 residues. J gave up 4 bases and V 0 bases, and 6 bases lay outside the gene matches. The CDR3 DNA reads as TGTGCCAGCAGTTACTCTACGGGACAGATTTACAATGAGCAGTTCTTC. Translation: CASSYSTGQIYNEQFF.

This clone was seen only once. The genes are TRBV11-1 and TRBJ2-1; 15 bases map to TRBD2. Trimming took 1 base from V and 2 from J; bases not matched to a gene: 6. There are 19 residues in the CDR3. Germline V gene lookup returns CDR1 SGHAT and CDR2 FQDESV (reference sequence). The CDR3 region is CASSLEGTSGRTTYNEQFF. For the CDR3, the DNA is TGTGCCAGCAGCTTAGAAGGGACTAGCGGGAGGACGACCTACAATGAGCAGTTCTTC.

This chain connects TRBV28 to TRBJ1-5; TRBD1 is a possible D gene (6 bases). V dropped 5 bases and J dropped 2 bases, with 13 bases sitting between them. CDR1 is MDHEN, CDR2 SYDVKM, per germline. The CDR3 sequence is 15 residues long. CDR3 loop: CASSRSGVGNQPQHF. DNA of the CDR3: TGTGCCAGCAGTAGGTCAGGGGTGGGCAATCAGCCCCAGCATTTT.

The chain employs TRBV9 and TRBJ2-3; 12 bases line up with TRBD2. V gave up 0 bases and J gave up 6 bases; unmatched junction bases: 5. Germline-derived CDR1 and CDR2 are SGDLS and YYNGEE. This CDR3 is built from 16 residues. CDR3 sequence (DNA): TGTGCCAGCAGCGTAGAGACTAGCGGGAGCCGGGATACGCAGTATTTT. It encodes CASSVETSGSRDTQYF.

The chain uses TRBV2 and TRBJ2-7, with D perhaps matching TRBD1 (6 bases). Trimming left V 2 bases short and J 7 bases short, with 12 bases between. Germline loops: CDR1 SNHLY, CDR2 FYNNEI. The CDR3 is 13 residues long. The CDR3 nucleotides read TGTGCCAGCAGTGAATGGGTAGGGGGAGAGCAGTACTTC. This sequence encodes CASSEWVGGEQYF.

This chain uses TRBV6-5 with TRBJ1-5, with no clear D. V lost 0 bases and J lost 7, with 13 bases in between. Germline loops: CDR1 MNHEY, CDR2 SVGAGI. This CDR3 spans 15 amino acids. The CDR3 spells CASSYSFGVEQPQHF. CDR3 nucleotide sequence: TGTGCCAGCAGTTACTCATTCGGGGTAGAGCAGCCCCAGCATTTT.

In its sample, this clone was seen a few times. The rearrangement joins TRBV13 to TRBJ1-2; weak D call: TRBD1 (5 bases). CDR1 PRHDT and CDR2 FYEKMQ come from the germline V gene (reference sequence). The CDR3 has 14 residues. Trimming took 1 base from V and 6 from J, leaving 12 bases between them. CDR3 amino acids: CASSLERGRDGYTF. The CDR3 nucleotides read TGTGCCAGCAGCTTAGAAAGGGGTAGGGATGGCTACACCTTC.

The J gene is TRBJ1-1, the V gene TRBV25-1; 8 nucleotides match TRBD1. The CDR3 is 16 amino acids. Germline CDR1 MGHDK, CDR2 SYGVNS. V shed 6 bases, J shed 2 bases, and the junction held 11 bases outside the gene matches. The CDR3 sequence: CASRPPGQGYNTEAFF. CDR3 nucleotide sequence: TGTGCCAGCAGGCCCCCTGGACAGGGCTACAACACTGAAGCTTTCTTT.